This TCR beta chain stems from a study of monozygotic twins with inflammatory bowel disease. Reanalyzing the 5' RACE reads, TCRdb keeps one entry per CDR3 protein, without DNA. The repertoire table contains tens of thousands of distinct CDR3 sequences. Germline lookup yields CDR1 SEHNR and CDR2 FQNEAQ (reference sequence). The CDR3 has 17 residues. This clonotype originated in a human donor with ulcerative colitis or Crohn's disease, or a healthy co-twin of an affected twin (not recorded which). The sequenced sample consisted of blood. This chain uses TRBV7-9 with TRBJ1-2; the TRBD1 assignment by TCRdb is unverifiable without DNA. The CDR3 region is CASSSWDRERSNYGYTF.